This T cell receptor (beta chain) was sequenced during a study of neurological immune-mediated disorders. Overall study results and limits: Private repertoires in all groups were suggested by the absence of shared CDR3 amino acid sequences among expanded clones across subjects.

Unsorted libraries were prepared from 2 million PBMCs held at -80 C. This clonotype was counted many times. Its specificity is unknown. cDNA synthesis was performed by 5'RACE with 10-nucleotide random UMIs. TCRdb redid the calling of the 5' RACE reads with MiXCR, one entry per CDR3 protein. This sample carries under 80,000 distinct CDR3 sequences, about 9.5% of them seen once, and the ten largest clones take 1.7%. Germline V CDR1 and CDR2: MDHEN, SYDVKM. The ends were cut back, 10 bases at V and 2 bases at J, with 18 bases in the middle. CDR3 length: 15 residues. The rearrangement links TRBV28 to TRBJ2-1, with D possibly matching TRBD1 (6 bases). Sequencing was done on a sample of PBMCs. The TCR comes from a man aged 50 or older in good health. DNA of the CDR3: TGTGCCATTCAGAGGGCAGGGGAACCCTACAATGAGCAGTTCTTC. Residues: CAIQRAGEPYNEQFF.